This TCR beta chain was captured by sequencing in a study of post-analysis software for immune sequencing data. Notes on the study in general: Relative to controls, patients had about 5 TRBV segments at higher frequency, with TRBV5-6, TRBV5-1 and TRBV20-1 among these.

This CDR3 region has 13 residues. Germline CDR1 is MDHEN and CDR2 is SYDVKM. The ends were cut back, 3 bases at V and 7 bases at J, with 10 bases in the middle. There are many counts of this clonotype. Its antigen remains unidentified. Libraries were made from TCR beta cDNA, and they carried unique molecular identifiers. About 500,000 cDNA molecules came from approximately 1 to 10 million T cells. TCRdb used MiXCR to reprocess the PCR reads, holding one entry per CDR3 protein. The data contain hundreds of thousands of distinct CDR3 sequences, 36% of them singletons. Sample: blood. The source is a girl aged 5-17 years with multiple sclerosis. V gene TRBV28 combines with J gene TRBJ2-1, with a possible D match to TRBD1 (5 bases). CDR3 bases: TGTGCCAGCAGTTTGGTGGGGCGAAATGAGCAGTTCTTC. Protein sequence: CASSLVGRNEQFF. The full variable domain, completed using reference TRBV28 and TRBJ2-1, is DVKVTQSSRYLVKRTGEKVFLECVQDMDHENMFWYRQDPGLGLRLIYFSYDVKMKEKGDIPEGYSVSREKKERFSLILESASTNQTSMYLCASSLVGRNEQFFGPGTRLTVL.